Listed below are T cell receptor beta chains from one sample, sequenced in a study of T cell responses to AZD1222 COVID-19 vaccine. Sequencing was performed with immunoSEQ multiplex PCR; in TCRdb, only in-frame clones are kept and a portion is missing. Here the sample spans 150,000 to 200,000 clones, around 90% being singletons. The sequencing here drew on peripheral blood, taken on day 0 of AZD1222 vaccination. The receptors were sampled from an adult in good health. Each CDR3 is given with its conserved first and last residue.

J gene	V gene	CDR3 protein
TRBJ1-2	TRBV10-2	CATADRVDYGYTF
TRBJ1-5	TRBV20-1	CSAKPQHF
TRBJ1-5	TRBV4-1	CASSQDAGYGYQPQHF
TRBJ1-4	TRBV16	CASSQMNGLNEKLFF
TRBJ2-7	TRBV13	CASSFNREATYEQYF
TRBJ2-3	TRBV5-6	CASSSADTQYF
TRBJ2-2	TRBV5-1	CASSSGLADYTGELFF
TRBJ2-1	TRBV10-3	CAISGIGDEQFF
TRBJ2-1	TRBV15	CATSRPGRSSYNEQFF
TRBJ1-2	TRBV9	CASSTPDRGSYGYTF
TRBJ1-6	TRBV7-2	CASSSNSPLHF
TRBJ1-2	TRBV19	CASSIVGQSGYTF
TRBJ1-1	TRBV28	CASSFRGNTEAFF
TRBJ2-1	TRBV30	CAWRREAYNEQFF
TRBJ1-6	TRBV13	CASSLRGQGASYNSPLHF
TRBJ1-2	TRBV7-2	CASSFTRAGYTF
TRBJ1-2	TRBV11-2	CASSLDVSSNYGYTF
TRBJ1-4	TRBV6-1	CASSEYMAGAGEKLFF
TRBJ1-4	TRBV5-1	CASSLAMNEKLFF
TRBJ2-7	TRBV6-6	CASSPGLAGVDEQYF
TRBJ2-7	TRBV7-9	CASSPDRTGYEQYF
TRBJ2-6	TRBV27	CASSPYDHGRRSGANVLTF
TRBJ1-2	TRBV10-3	CAISRVPGQGGDNYGYTF
TRBJ1-4	TRBV28	CASSFYVSTNEKLFF
TRBJ1-1	TRBV7-7	CASSFRANTEAFF
TRBJ1-5	TRBV27	CASSSRDNQPQHF
TRBJ2-1	TRBV18	CASSPDQLLYNEQFF
TRBJ2-5	TRBV7-8	CASIFSGTGVETQYF
TRBJ2-3	TRBV12-5	CASGPTGIDTQYF
TRBJ1-2	TRBV6-5	CASIRSRGYMSGYTF
TRBJ2-1	TRBV21-1	CASSPRNSYNEQFF
TRBJ2-6	TRBV21-1	CASEFGRQGGSTGANVLTF
TRBJ1-1	TRBV6-1	CASSETRRRAAFF
TRBJ2-3	TRBV27	CASSLTMRGLSVDTQYF
TRBJ1-4	TRBV11-2	CASSTVPGQGVKLFF
TRBJ2-5	TRBV29-1	CSVGEQETQYF
TRBJ2-4	TRBV28	CASSRPEAKNIQYF
TRBJ2-1	TRBV6-4	CASSDGGREGDEQFF
TRBJ1-6	TRBV18	CASSAGTVNSPLHF
TRBJ2-7	TRBV14	CASSHGLDVYEQYF
TRBJ1-1	TRBV28	CASSLLGRGGTQGAEAFF
TRBJ1-3	TRBV9	CASSVYSGDGNTIYF
TRBJ1-1	TRBV11-2	CASRTGGRTEAFF
TRBJ1-6	TRBV18	CASSPPGYRNSPLHF
TRBJ1-1	TRBV30	CAWSVGAWTEAFF
TRBJ1-2	TRBV6-2/TRBV6-3	CASSSTGPYGYTF
TRBJ1-2	TRBV28	CASRESYGYTF
TRBJ2-4	TRBV11-2	CASSLVEKNIQYF
TRBJ2-6	TRBV7-3	CASSPYRANVLTF
TRBJ2-3	TRBV19	CASSIGAAGTDTQYF
TRBJ1-5	TRBV6-5	CASSSPNSNQPQHF
TRBJ2-7	TRBV12-5	CASGLRFYQTGVYEQYF
TRBJ1-1	TRBV5-5	CASSQQGGIEAFF
TRBJ1-6	TRBV30	CAWTADRGQNSPLHF
TRBJ1-2	TRBV28	CASSPTPFYGYTF